These T cell receptor beta chains were read from a single sample in a study of cytomegalovirus exposure and HLA in healthy donors. The method was immunoSEQ multiplex PCR; TCRdb's version includes in-frame clones alone and lacks a portion of them. The sample holds about 160,000 clones, about 80% seen once. Sequencing was performed on PBMCs. Receptor source: a woman in her 40s in good health and CMV-seronegative. Both conserved end residues are part of each CDR3. The order of the fields is J gene, V gene, CDR3 protein.

>TRBJ1-5|TRBV27
CASSLQGRGNQPQHF
>TRBJ2-2|TRBV2
CASSEEQGRFTGELFF
>TRBJ2-7|TRBV6-5
CATRRWDSIYEQYF
>TRBJ1-2|TRBV11-1
CASSFAGERSGYTF
>TRBJ2-6|TRBV30
CAWSVSYSGANILTF
>TRBJ2-7|TRBV5-1
CASSLALLRGTAYEQYF
>TRBJ1-5|TRBV6-6
CASSTPGPRGQPQHF
>TRBJ2-1|TRBV2
CASSEMGSGTEQFF
>TRBJ1-4|TRBV19
CASRKGNEKLFF
>TRBJ2-1|TRBV2
CAGQGLQKEQFF
>TRBJ2-1|TRBV6-4
CASSVSTSAGYNEQFF
>TRBJ1-5|TRBV19
CASSTGSYNQPQHF
>TRBJ2-1|TRBV5-1
CASSFPLAGMYNEQFF
>TRBJ2-3|TRBV14
CASSSGSGTTDTQYF
>TRBJ2-3|TRBV10-3
CAIAEGGGQGAKDTQYF
>TRBJ2-7|TRBV14
CASSQPGGGYEQYF
>TRBJ1-1|TRBV7-9
CASSLTLSEAFF
>TRBJ2-3|TRBV7-9
CASSLRAGASDTQYF
>TRBJ1-2|TRBV30
CAWNSPGSQGGNGYTF
>TRBJ2-1|TRBV28
CASRAVGSYNEQFF
>TRBJ2-1|TRBV6-6
CASSSLAGVNEQFF
>TRBJ1-1|TRBV6-5
CASSYLGGNTEAFF
>TRBJ1-5|TRBV19
CASSPTGGNQPQHF
>TRBJ2-2|TRBV6-6
CASSYRPSANTGELFF
>TRBJ1-5|TRBV6-1
CASSEIFLGGQPQHF
>TRBJ1-2|TRBV19
CASSIQTGGGYTF
>TRBJ2-3|TRBV13
CASSSGLAGDRDTQYF
>TRBJ2-1|TRBV5-1
CASSLEITAGGPNEQFF
>TRBJ1-1|TRBV11-2
CASSLDRGSNTEAFF
>TRBJ2-3|TRBV29-1
CSVSGLAGGDTQYF
>TRBJ2-6|TRBV7-3
CASSRTGGGGANVLTF
>TRBJ1-1|TRBV6-5
CASRLTDGEAFF
>TRBJ1-2|TRBV27
CASSPRQGGNYGYTF
>TRBJ1-1|TRBV30
CAWDSDTEAFF
>TRBJ2-3|TRBV14
CASSHRGASTDTQYF
>TRBJ1-4|TRBV11-2
CASSITGPNEKLFF
>TRBJ2-1|TRBV13
CASSLFPQGLAGGRLSYNEQFF
>TRBJ2-1|TRBV18
CASSPTSAYNEQFF
>TRBJ2-7|TRBV5-1
CASSLGQGPYEQYF
>TRBJ1-3|TRBV9
CASTREGNTIYF
>TRBJ1-1|TRBV6-5
CASSYSLANTEAFF
>TRBJ2-5|TRBV11-1
CASRGLDGETQYF
>TRBJ2-3|TRBV27
CASSLIGPWQGDTQYF
>TRBJ2-5|TRBV18
CASSPRGPGETQYF
>TRBJ1-1|TRBV7-3
CASSPGGSTEAFF
>TRBJ2-5|TRBV15
CATSRDTGSGETQYF
>TRBJ2-5|TRBV9
CASGPTSVKETQYF
>TRBJ1-2|TRBV2
CASTDRAYYGYTF
>TRBJ2-7|TRBV6-5
CASSSIETSYEQYF
>TRBJ2-1|TRBV6-1
CASSGREGRGEQFF
>TRBJ1-3|TRBV11-3
CASSLARSGNTIYF
>TRBJ2-3|TRBV7-9
CASSPGLAATDTQYF
>TRBJ1-1|TRBV28
CAALQGSMNTEAFF
>TRBJ1-2|TRBV30
CAWTGPWGYTF